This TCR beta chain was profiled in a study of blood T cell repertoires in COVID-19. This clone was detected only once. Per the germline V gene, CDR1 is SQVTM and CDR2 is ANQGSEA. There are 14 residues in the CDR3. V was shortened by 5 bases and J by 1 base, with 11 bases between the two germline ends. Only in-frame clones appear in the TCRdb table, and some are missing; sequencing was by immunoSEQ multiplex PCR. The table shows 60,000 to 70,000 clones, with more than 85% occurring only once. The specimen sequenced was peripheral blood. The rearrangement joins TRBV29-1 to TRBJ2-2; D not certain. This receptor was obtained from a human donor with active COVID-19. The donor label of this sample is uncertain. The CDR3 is CSVRGRENTGELFF. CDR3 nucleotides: TGCAGCGTTCGAGGCCGCGAGAACACCGGGGAGCTGTTTTTT.